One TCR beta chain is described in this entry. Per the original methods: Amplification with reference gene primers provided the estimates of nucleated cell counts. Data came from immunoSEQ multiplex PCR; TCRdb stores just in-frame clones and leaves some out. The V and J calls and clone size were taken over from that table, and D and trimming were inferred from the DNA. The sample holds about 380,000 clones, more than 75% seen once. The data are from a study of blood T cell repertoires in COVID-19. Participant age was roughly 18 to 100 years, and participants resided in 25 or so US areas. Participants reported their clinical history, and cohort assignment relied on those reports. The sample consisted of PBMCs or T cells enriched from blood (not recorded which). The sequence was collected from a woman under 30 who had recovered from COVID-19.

CDR3 nucleotide sequence: TGTGCCAGCAGCTTGGATGGGACAGGGGTAAGGTACTATGGCTACACCTTC. This gives the protein CASSLDGTGVRYYGYTF. The chain couples TRBV7-2 to TRBJ1-2; 10 bases align to TRBD1. The CDR3 runs to 17 residues. CDR1 SGHTA and CDR2 FQGNSA come from the germline V gene. Unmatched junction bases numbered 10, after V lost 3 bases and J lost 3 bases.